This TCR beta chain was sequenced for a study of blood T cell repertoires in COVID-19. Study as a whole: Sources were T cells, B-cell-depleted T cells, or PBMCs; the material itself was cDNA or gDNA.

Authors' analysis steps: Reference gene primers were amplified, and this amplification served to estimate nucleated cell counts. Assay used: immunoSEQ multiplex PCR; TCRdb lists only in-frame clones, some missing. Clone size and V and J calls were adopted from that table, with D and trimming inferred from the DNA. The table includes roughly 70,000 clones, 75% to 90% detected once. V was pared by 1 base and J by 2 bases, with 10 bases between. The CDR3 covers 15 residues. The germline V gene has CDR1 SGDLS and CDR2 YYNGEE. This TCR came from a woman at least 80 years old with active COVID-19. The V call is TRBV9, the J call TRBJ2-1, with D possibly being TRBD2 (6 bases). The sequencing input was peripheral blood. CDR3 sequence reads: CASSVSGGTYNEQFF. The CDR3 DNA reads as TGTGCCAGCAGCGTATCCGGGGGAACCTACAATGAGCAGTTCTTC.